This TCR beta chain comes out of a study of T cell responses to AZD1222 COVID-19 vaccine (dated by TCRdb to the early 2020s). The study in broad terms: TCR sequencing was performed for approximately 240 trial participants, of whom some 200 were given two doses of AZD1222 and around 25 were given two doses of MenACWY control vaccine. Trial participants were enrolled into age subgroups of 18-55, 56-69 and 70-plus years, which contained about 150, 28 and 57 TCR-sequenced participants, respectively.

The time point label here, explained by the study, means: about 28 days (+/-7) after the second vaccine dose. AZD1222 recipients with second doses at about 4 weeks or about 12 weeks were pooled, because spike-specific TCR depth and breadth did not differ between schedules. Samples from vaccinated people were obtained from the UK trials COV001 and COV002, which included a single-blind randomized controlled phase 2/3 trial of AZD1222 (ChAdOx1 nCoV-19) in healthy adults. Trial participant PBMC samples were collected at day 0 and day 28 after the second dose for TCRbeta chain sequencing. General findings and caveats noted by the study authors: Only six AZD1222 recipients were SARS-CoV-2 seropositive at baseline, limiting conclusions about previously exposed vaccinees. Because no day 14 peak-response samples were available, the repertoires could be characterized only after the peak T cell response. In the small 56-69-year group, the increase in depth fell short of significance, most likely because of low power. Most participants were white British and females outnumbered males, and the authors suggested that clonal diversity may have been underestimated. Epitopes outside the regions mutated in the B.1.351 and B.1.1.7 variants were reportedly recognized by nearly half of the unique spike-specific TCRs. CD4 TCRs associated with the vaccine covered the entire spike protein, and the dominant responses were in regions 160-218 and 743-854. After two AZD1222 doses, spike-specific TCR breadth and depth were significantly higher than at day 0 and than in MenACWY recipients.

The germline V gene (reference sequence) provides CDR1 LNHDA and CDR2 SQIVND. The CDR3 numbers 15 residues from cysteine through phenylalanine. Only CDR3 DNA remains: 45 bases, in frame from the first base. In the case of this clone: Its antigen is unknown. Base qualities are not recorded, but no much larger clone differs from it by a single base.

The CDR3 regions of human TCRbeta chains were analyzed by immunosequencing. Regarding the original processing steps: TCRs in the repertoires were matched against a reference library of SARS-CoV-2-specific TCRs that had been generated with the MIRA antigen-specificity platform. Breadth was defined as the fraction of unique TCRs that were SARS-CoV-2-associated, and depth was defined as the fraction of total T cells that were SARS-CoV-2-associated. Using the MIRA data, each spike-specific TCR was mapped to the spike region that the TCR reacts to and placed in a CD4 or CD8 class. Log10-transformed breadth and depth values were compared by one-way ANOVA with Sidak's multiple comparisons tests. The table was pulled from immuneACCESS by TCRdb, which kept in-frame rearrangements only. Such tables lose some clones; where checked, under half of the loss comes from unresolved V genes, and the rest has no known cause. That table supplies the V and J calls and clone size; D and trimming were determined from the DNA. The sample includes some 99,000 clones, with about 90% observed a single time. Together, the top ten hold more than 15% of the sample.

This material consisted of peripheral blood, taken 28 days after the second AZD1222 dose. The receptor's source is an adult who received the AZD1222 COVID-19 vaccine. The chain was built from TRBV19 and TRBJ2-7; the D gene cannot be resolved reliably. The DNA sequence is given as TGTGCACCCCTGCCGTCGGATAATGACTCCTACGAGCAGTACTTC. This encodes CAPLPSDNDSYEQYF.